These 21 T cell receptor beta chains came from one sample sequenced in a study of blood T cell repertoires in COVID-19. Data came from immunoSEQ multiplex PCR; TCRdb stores just in-frame clones and leaves some out. The sample has 150,000 or so clones; roughly 76% are singletons. Sequencing was performed on peripheral blood. The receptors stem from a human donor with acute or convalescent COVID-19. The donor label of this sample is uncertain.

In its sample, this clone was seen a few times. The chain is built from TRBV9 and TRBJ1-2; TRBD1 is a possible D gene (6 bases). Per germline, CDR1 SGDLS and CDR2 YYNGEE. Deletions cut 0 bases from V and 5 bases from J, with 11 bases between. There are 14 residues in the CDR3. The CDR3 region has the DNA TGTGCCAGCAGCGTAGACACAGGGCGTTATGGCTACACCTTC. This encodes CASSVDTGRYGYTF.

This clone was seen more than once but under ten times. CDR3 in DNA: TGTGCCAGCGGGGGACAGGGCCCCTCCGGGGAGCTGTTTTTT. This gives the protein CASGGQGPSGELFF. The chain uses TRBV9 and TRBJ2-2; 9 positions match TRBD1. This CDR3 has 14 residues. J gave up 6 bases and V 7 bases, and 7 bases lay outside the gene matches. Germline CDR1 SGDLS, CDR2 YYNGEE.

This clone was recorded once. V gene TRBV5-5 combines with J gene TRBJ2-7, with D possibly matching TRBD2 (6 bases). V was shortened by 1 base and J by 5 bases, with 10 bases between the two germline ends. Germline CDR1 reads SGHKS; CDR2 reads YYEKEE (reference sequence). This CDR3 spans 13 amino acids. CDR3 region: CASSLPSGDEQYF. CDR3 sequence (DNA): TGTGCCAGCAGCTTGCCTTCGGGGGACGAGCAGTACTTC.

The chain couples TRBV27 to TRBJ1-1, with no clear D. The CDR3 consists of 13 residues. V lost 1 base and J 3 bases, leaving 6 bases between the germline ends. Germline V gives CDR1 MNHEY, CDR2 SMNVEV (reference sequence). The CDR3 bases are TGTGCCAGCAGTTTATTGGCAGACACTGAAGCTTTCTTT. As protein: CASSLLADTEAFF.

J is TRBJ1-2 and V is TRBV7-2; D is perhaps TRBD1 (6 bases). The V end lost 4 bases, the J end lost 4 bases, and 10 bases lay between the germline ends. The CDR3 spans 13 residues. CDR1 SGHTA and CDR2 FQGNSA come from the germline V gene. The CDR3 region is CASSSGQFYGYTF. For the CDR3, the DNA is TGTGCCAGCAGCTCCGGACAGTTCTATGGCTACACCTTC.

This chain connects TRBV19 to TRBJ1-1, with D unclear. V dropped 2 bases and J dropped 1 base, with 5 bases sitting between them. CDR3 length: 13 amino acids. Germline V CDR1 and CDR2: LNHDA, SQIVND (reference sequence). The CDR3 DNA is TGTGCCAGTAGTATAACATGGAACACTGAAGCTTTCTTT. Translated, it gives CASSITWNTEAFF.

This rearrangement joins TRBV7-3 to TRBJ2-2; a weak D match, TRBD2 (6 bases). The germline V gene has CDR1 SGHTA and CDR2 FQGTGA. The ends were cut back, 2 bases at V and 6 bases at J, with 10 bases in the middle. This CDR3 has 14 amino acids. The chain's CDR3 is CASSLGRSPGELFF. In nucleotides, the CDR3 is TGTGCCAGCAGCTTAGGGAGGTCCCCCGGGGAGCTGTTTTTT.

V is TRBV5-6 and J is TRBJ1-1; a possible D gene is TRBD1 (6 bases). V shed 4 bases and J shed 3 bases, with 10 bases lying between them. The CDR3 consists of 13 residues. Germline CDR1 reads SGHDT; CDR2 reads YYEEEE. The CDR3 DNA reads as TGTGCCAGCAGCCCACAGGGTTACACTGAAGCTTTCTTT. This sequence encodes CASSPQGYTEAFF.

The chain has TRBV24-1 and TRBJ2-1, with a possible D match to TRBD1 (5 bases). CDR3 length: 12 residues. The germline V gene encodes CDR1 KGHDR and CDR2 SFDVKD. V lost 4 bases and J lost 8, with 8 bases in between. The DNA for the CDR3 is TGTGCCACCAGTGACCTAGGGGATGAGCAGTTCTTC. Translated: CATSDLGDEQFF.

The CDR3 DNA is TGTGCCAGCAGTCCCCGGACAGGGGGCAATGTGTTTGGCTACACCTTC. This sequence encodes CASSPRTGGNVFGYTF. The chain has TRBV25-1 and TRBJ1-2; 11 bases fit TRBD1. CDR1 is MGHDK, CDR2 SYGVNS, per germline. The CDR3 is 16 residues long. V was clipped by 5 bases and J by 7 bases; unmatched bases: 12.

V and J are TRBV9 and TRBJ2-4; possibly TRBD2 for D (7 bases). V was clipped by 4 bases and J by 0 bases, with 17 bases between them. Germline loops: CDR1 SGDLS, CDR2 YYNGEE. This CDR3 spans 17 amino acids. The CDR3 is CASSPGGQGIAKNIQYF. DNA of the CDR3: TGTGCCAGCAGCCCCGGGGGGCAGGGGATAGCCAAAAACATTCAGTACTTC.

This sequence joins TRBV18 and TRBJ1-2, with TRBD1 matching over 8 bases. Trimming took 5 bases from V and 0 from J; bases not matched to a gene: 8. CDR1 and CDR2 (germline): KGHSH, LQKENI. The CDR3 runs 16 residues. CDR3 sequence: CASSSLGQGANYGYTF. The CDR3 DNA reads as TGTGCCAGCTCATCCCTTGGACAGGGCGCTAACTATGGCTACACCTTC.

This clone appeared once. The chain carries TRBV10-3 and TRBJ2-5; D perhaps matches TRBD2 (5 bases). Looked up from germline, CDR1 is ENHRY and CDR2 is SYGVKD. V was pared by 3 bases and J by 2 bases, with 10 bases between. CDR3 size: 14 residues. CDR3 nucleotides: TGTGCCATCAGTGATGCGGGCGCACAAGAGACCCAGTACTTC. It is translated as CAISDAGAQETQYF.

In this sample, this clone turned up a few times. V is TRBV2 and J is TRBJ2-7, with 8 positions matching TRBD2. The germline CDR1 and CDR2 sequences are SNHLY and FYNNEI. V was pared by 8 bases and J by 4 bases, with 10 bases of the junction left unmatched. The CDR3 loop spans 14 amino acids. CDR3 amino acids: CASLGRRGAYEQYF. The CDR3 DNA is TGTGCCAGCTTGGGGCGGCGGGGGGCATACGAGCAGTACTTC.

The chain employs TRBV24-1 and TRBJ1-5, with D maybe TRBD1 (6 bases). V was pared by 6 bases and J by 0 bases, with 8 bases between. Looked up from germline, CDR1 is KGHDR and CDR2 is SFDVKD. The CDR3 has 14 amino acids. The CDR3 is CATSSDSSNQPQHF. CDR3 sequence (DNA): TGTGCCACCAGTTCGGACAGTAGCAATCAGCCCCAGCATTTT.

The chain has TRBV7-9 and TRBJ1-5; 10 positions agree with TRBD1. The CDR3 length is 18 residues. Germline CDR1 and CDR2: SEHNR and FQNEAQ (reference sequence). V was clipped by 4 bases and J by 1 base; unmatched bases: 10. CDR3 region: CASSSPTGGYSSNQPQHF. The CDR3, as DNA: TGTGCCAGCAGCTCGCCGACAGGGGGCTATAGCAGCAATCAGCCCCAGCATTTT.

Comments on this clone: A much more abundant neighbour one base away suggests this may be a read error. This chain uses TRBV2 with TRBJ1-5, with 7 bases fitting TRBD1. Germline V gene lookup returns CDR1 SNHLY and CDR2 FYNNEI. This CDR3 region has 14 residues. The V gene end was trimmed by 6 bases and the J gene end by 2 bases; junction bases not matched to a gene: 4. In DNA, the CDR3 is TGTGCCAGCAGCTTAGGACAGGGCAATCAGCCCCAGCATTTT. This gives the protein CASSLGQGNQPQHF.

This clone was counted once. This chain joins TRBV30 and TRBJ1-4; the D gene is possibly TRBD1 (5 bases). Looked up from germline, CDR1 is GTSNPN and CDR2 is SVGIG (reference sequence). V lost 5 bases and J lost 6, with 16 bases in between. The CDR3 has 14 amino acids. The CDR3 loop is CAWAKGISDEKLFF. The CDR3 DNA follows: TGTGCCTGGGCTAAGGGGATCTCGGATGAAAAACTGTTTTTT.

The rearrangement joins TRBV5-6 to TRBJ2-6, with D hard to call. V lost 1 base to trimming and J lost 0 bases, with 8 bases between them. The CDR3 covers 16 residues. The germline CDR1 and CDR2 sequences are SGHDT and YYEEEE. This CDR3 reads CASSLNRNSGANVLTF. The DNA of the CDR3 is TGTGCCAGCAGCTTGAATAGAAACTCTGGGGCCAACGTCCTGACTTTC. The full variable domain, completed using reference TRBV5-6 and TRBJ2-6, is DAGVTQSPTHLIKTRGQQVTLRCSPKSGHDTVSWYQQALGQGPQFIFQYYEEEERQRGNFPDRFSGHQFPNYSSELNVNALLLGDSALYLCASSLNRNSGANVLTFGAGSRLTVL.

The chain uses TRBV6-1 and TRBJ1-2, with D hard to call. Trimming cost V 1 base and J 5 bases, with 11 bases left between them. The germline V gene has CDR1 MNHNS and CDR2 SASEGT. The CDR3 sequence is 14 residues long. CDR3: CASSEGLTIYGYTF. The CDR3 coding sequence is TGTGCCAGCAGTGAAGGATTGACAATTTATGGCTACACCTTC.

The gene calls are TRBV19 and TRBJ1-3; TRBD1 matches at 8 bases. The CDR3 has 14 residues. Germline CDR1 LNHDA, CDR2 SQIVND (reference sequence). J was trimmed by 4 bases and V by 11 bases; bases with no gene match: 10. CDR3 protein: CASTRTGIGNTIYF. Here the CDR3 DNA reads TGTGCCTCCACTCGGACAGGGATAGGAAACACCATATATTTT.